This entry lists 28 T cell receptor beta chains sequenced from one sample in a study of Ad26.COV2.S vaccination and SARS-CoV-2 variants. Documented treatment: over 15 received Ad26.COV2.S at low or high dose, single or two shots; 5 received placebo; per-sample allocation not given. Specimens were obtained on day 63 following the first vaccine or placebo injection. Sequencing was performed with immunoSEQ multiplex PCR; in TCRdb, only in-frame clones are kept and a portion is missing. The sample holds some 340,000 clones, roughly 84% seen once. Source: peripheral blood, taken in a trial of Ad26.COV2.S vaccine versus placebo. These receptors were collected from a person aged 18-65 years who received the Ad26.COV2.S COVID-19 vaccine or a placebo.

The V and J genes are TRBV30 and TRBJ2-1, with TRBD2 matching over 10 bases. J lost 3 bases, V lost 3 bases, and 5 bases had no gene match. This CDR3 has 15 amino acids. Per the germline V gene, CDR1 is GTSNPN and CDR2 is SVGIG (reference sequence). The CDR3 protein is CAWRRAGGHYNEQFF. The CDR3, as DNA: TGTGCCTGGAGAAGAGCGGGGGGGCACTACAATGAGCAGTTCTTC.

This sequence joins TRBV6-2 or TRBV6-3 and TRBJ2-6; 7 bases align to TRBD1. Germline CDR1 and CDR2: MNHEY and SVGEGT. This CDR3 is 19 amino acids long. After removal of 2 bases from V and 0 bases from J, the junction contained 10 bases not matched to a gene. Here the CDR3 DNA reads TGTGCCAGCAGTTACGCTCGACAGGGACAAAGCTCTGGGGCCAACGTCCTGACTTTC. This sequence encodes CASSYARQGQSSGANVLTF.

This chain connects TRBV19 to TRBJ1-5, with D hard to call. The CDR3 loop spans 15 amino acids. V lost 3 bases to trimming and J lost 5 bases, with 14 bases between them. Germline values: CDR1 LNHDA, CDR2 SQIVND (reference sequence). CDR3 residues: CASSILRVEDQPQHF. In DNA, the CDR3 is TGTGCCAGTAGTATTCTCCGGGTGGAGGATCAGCCCCAGCATTTT.

The gene calls are TRBV6-7 and TRBJ1-2, with D possibly matching TRBD1 (5 bases). TRBV6-7 is an ORF, and what it does is uncertain. The CDR3 totals 16 residues. Deletions cut 5 bases from V and 2 bases from J, with 18 bases between. The CDR3 reads CASSPIGGVDNYGYTF. The CDR3 DNA follows: TGTGCCAGCAGTCCCATCGGGGGGGTGGACAACTATGGCTACACCTTC.

The chain joins TRBV11-2 to TRBJ2-7, with D possibly TRBD2 on 5 matching bases. The V and J ends lost 5 bases and 5 bases respectively, with 16 bases between them. Germline CDR1 reads SGHAT; CDR2 reads FQNNGV. The CDR3 consists of 14 residues. The CDR3 nucleotides are TGTGCCAGCAGCCTCTCCGGACTGGCTAACGAGCAGTACTTC. It encodes CASSLSGLANEQYF.

The rearrangement joins TRBV5-6 to TRBJ2-1, with D possibly being TRBD1 or TRBD2 (6 bases each). CDR1 and CDR2 from the germline V gene are SGHDT and YYEEEE. V was clipped by 1 base and J by 9 bases, with 11 bases between them. The CDR3 has 13 amino acids. CDR3 protein: CASSLYGGGEQFF. DNA of the CDR3: TGTGCCAGCAGCTTGTACGGGGGCGGTGAGCAGTTCTTC.

CDR3: CSAGGQGEAFF. The CDR3 DNA reads TGCAGTGCTGGAGGACAGGGTGAGGCTTTCTTT. The chain carries TRBV20-1 and TRBJ1-1; 8 nucleotides match TRBD1. The ends lost 5 bases at V and 11 bases at J; junction bases unmatched: 7. This CDR3 comprises 11 residues. Germline V gene lookup returns CDR1 DFQATT and CDR2 SNEGSKA (reference sequence).

The V call is TRBV10-3, the J call TRBJ2-1; no reliable D call. The CDR3 has 12 residues. Trimming cost V 0 bases and J 5 bases, with 2 bases left between them. The germline CDR1 and CDR2 sequences are ENHRY and SYGVKD. The CDR3: CAISESDNEQFF. The CDR3 DNA follows: TGTGCCATCAGTGAGTCGGACAATGAGCAGTTCTTC.

V gene TRBV4-3 combines with J gene TRBJ1-4; 11 bases match TRBD1. Losses at the gene ends were 1 base for V and 8 bases for J; bases not matched to a gene: 3. The CDR3 totals 15 residues. CDR1 LGHNA and CDR2 YSLEER come from the germline V gene. CDR3 DNA: TGCGCCAGCAGCCAAGTGGGACAGGGGGGAGAAAAACTGTTTTTT. It translates to CASSQVGQGGEKLFF.

The V gene is TRBV4-1, the J gene TRBJ2-3; D call uncertain. The germline V and J ends were trimmed by 1 base and 6 bases, with 14 bases remaining between them. Germline CDR1 reads MGHRA; CDR2 reads YSYEKL. This CDR3 is 15 amino acids long. Written as DNA, the CDR3 is TGCGCCAGCAGCCAAGGGGCTTGGCGTATGGATACGCAGTATTTT. As protein: CASSQGAWRMDTQYF.

This clone has more than one count but fewer than ten. This chain links TRBV11-2 with TRBJ1-3; 8 positions match TRBD1. The CDR3 loop spans 16 amino acids. With 8 bases clipped from V and 2 bases from J, the junction kept 11 bases outside the gene matches. The V gene's germline CDR1 is SGHAT and CDR2 FQNNGV. The CDR3 bases are TGTGCCAGCGGCCTAGGGCAGGGGGCTGCTGGAAACACCATATATTTT. Its translation is CASGLGQGAAGNTIYF.

This sequence joins TRBV12-3 or TRBV12-4 and TRBJ2-1; no firm D call. The CDR3 has 12 amino acids. Trimming left V 3 bases short and J 8 bases short, with 8 bases between. The CDR3 bases are TGTGCCAGCAGTTTTGTACGGGATGAGCAGTTCTTC. It translates to CASSFVRDEQFF.

This clone appeared a few times. The chain has TRBV9 and TRBJ1-6; D remains unclear. Trimming took 3 bases from V and 10 from J, leaving 17 bases between them. In germline, CDR1 is SGDLS, CDR2 YYNGEE. The CDR3 runs 15 residues. The CDR3 DNA reads TGTGCCAGCAGCGAGAGGACGCTGCTAGAGTCACCCCTCCACTTT. Its protein product is CASSERTLLESPLHF.

This rearrangement joins TRBV5-4 to TRBJ1-2; tentative D call: TRBD1 (5 bases). Trimming shortened V by 7 bases and J by 8 bases, and 24 bases separated the two germline ends. The length of the CDR3 is 15 residues. In germline, CDR1 is SGHNT, CDR2 YYREEE (reference sequence). The CDR3 coding sequence is TGTGCCAGCTGCCATAACAGGCAATTAGTCGACGGCTACACCTTC. Its protein is CASCHNRQLVDGYTF.

The chain has TRBV6-6 and TRBJ1-2, with D hard to call. The CDR3 has 13 residues. Between the trimmed V and J ends, which lost 0 bases and 14 bases, there was a span of 16 bases. Germline-derived CDR1 and CDR2 are MNHNY and SVGAGI (reference sequence). CDR3 DNA sequence: TGTGCCAGCAGTTACTCGGGTGCGGCAGCGGAAACCTTC. This gives the protein CASSYSGAAAETF.

The rearrangement links TRBV29-1 to TRBJ1-2, with a possible D match to TRBD1 (6 bases). Germline V gene sequence: CDR1 SQVTM, CDR2 ANQGSEA. The V end was cut by 7 bases, the J end by 0 bases, with 18 bases between. This CDR3 has 15 amino acids. The CDR3 loop reads CSAAIGTSANYGYTF. In nucleotides, the CDR3 is TGCAGCGCTGCAATCGGGACAAGCGCTAACTATGGCTACACCTTC.

The chain recombines TRBV10-3 with TRBJ1-1, with 8 bases identical to TRBD1. J was trimmed by 2 bases and V by 6 bases; bases with no gene match: 5. The CDR3 loop spans 14 amino acids. Germline V CDR1 and CDR2: ENHRY, SYGVKD. The CDR3 spells CAIRSDRANTEAFF. CDR3 bases: TGTGCCATCAGATCGGACAGGGCCAACACTGAAGCTTTCTTT.

J is TRBJ2-1 and V is TRBV4-3; 13 bases are shared with TRBD2. Germline V gene data show CDR1 as LGHNA and CDR2 as YSLEER. The CDR3 runs to 16 residues. V gave up 0 bases and J gave up 8 bases; unmatched junction bases: 4. CDR3: CASSQDTSGGAYEQFF. CDR3 in DNA: TGCGCCAGCAGCCAAGATACTAGCGGGGGGGCATATGAGCAGTTCTTC.

The gene calls are TRBV10-2 and TRBJ2-1; 8 bases are a match to TRBD2. Germline trimming cut 7 bases from V and 6 bases from J; bases unmatched to any gene: 11. The CDR3 has 15 residues. Germline assignment: CDR1 WSHSY and CDR2 SAAADI. CDR3 DNA: TGCGCCAGCAACTTAGCGGGAAGGTTAAGCAATGAGCAGTTCTTC. This sequence encodes CASNLAGRLSNEQFF.

This chain joins TRBV3-1 (or the pseudogene TRBV3-2) and TRBJ2-5, with TRBD2 matching over 10 bases. CDR1 LGHDT and CDR2 YNNKEL come from the germline V gene (reference sequence). The trim removed 3 bases at V and 3 bases at J, leaving 7 bases unmatched. The CDR3 extends over 16 amino acids. The CDR3 protein is CASSQALAGGEETQYF. CDR3 nucleotides: TGTGCCAGCAGCCAGGCCTTAGCGGGGGGAGAAGAGACCCAGTACTTC.

This sequence joins TRBV3-1 (or the pseudogene TRBV3-2) and TRBJ2-5; D not resolved. V lost 0 bases, J lost 4 bases, and 3 bases lay in between. Germline-derived CDR1 and CDR2 are LGHDT and YNNKEL (reference sequence). This CDR3 has 12 amino acids. CDR3 in amino acids: CASSQDGETQYF. The CDR3 coding sequence is TGTGCCAGCAGCCAAGATGGAGAGACCCAGTACTTC.

The J gene is TRBJ1-1, the V gene TRBV7-6, with TRBD1 matching 8 bases. With 5 bases clipped from V and 4 bases from J, the junction kept 6 bases outside the gene matches. Germline values: CDR1 SGHVS, CDR2 FNYEAQ. The CDR3 has 14 amino acids. The CDR3 DNA follows: TGTGCCAGCAGCGCCCGACAGGGGAGCACTGAAGCTTTCTTT. This sequence encodes CASSARQGSTEAFF.

The chain uses TRBV7-6 and TRBJ2-3; the D gene is possibly TRBD1 (6 bases). Germline V CDR1 and CDR2: SGHVS, FNYEAQ. The CDR3 contains 17 residues. The V end lost 8 bases, the J end lost 1 base, and 22 bases lay between the germline ends. This chain's CDR3 is CASGITQGIYGTDTQYF. In DNA, the CDR3 is TGTGCCAGCGGAATTACACAGGGCATCTATGGCACAGATACGCAGTATTTT.

V gene TRBV29-1 combines with J gene TRBJ2-7; D ambiguous. The CDR3 spans 13 residues. The germline V gene has CDR1 SQVTM and CDR2 ANQGSEA. V was cut by 5 bases and J by 0 bases, with 11 bases left in between. CDR3: CSVRVDVSYEQYF. CDR3 sequence (DNA): TGCAGCGTTCGGGTGGATGTCTCCTACGAGCAGTACTTC.

The gene calls are TRBV7-9 and TRBJ1-1; the match to TRBD1 covers 7 bases. Looked up from germline, CDR1 is SEHNR and CDR2 is FQNEAQ (reference sequence). CDR3 size: 18 residues. V lost 1 base to trimming and J lost 1 base; unmatched junction nucleotides: 12. The CDR3 sequence is CASSLETWRAGGNTEAFF. In nucleotides, the CDR3 is TGTGCCAGCAGCTTAGAGACATGGAGAGCAGGGGGGAACACTGAAGCTTTCTTT.

The chain employs TRBV5-1 and TRBJ1-1, with D perhaps matching TRBD1 (6 bases). The V gene lost 4 bases and the J gene lost 7 bases, with 20 bases spanning the gap. CDR3 size: 15 residues. Germline loops: CDR1 SGHRS, CDR2 YFSETQ. CDR3 amino acids: CASSPDSARDREAFF. DNA of the CDR3: TGCGCCAGCAGCCCGGACAGCGCCCGAGATCGTGAAGCTTTCTTT. The variable domain in full, completed from reference TRBV5-1 and TRBJ1-1, reads KAGVTQTPRYLIKTRGQQVTLSCSPISGHRSVSWYQQTPGQGLQFLFEYFSETQRNKGNFPGRFSGRQFSNSRSEMNVSTLELGDSALYLCASSPDSARDREAFFGQGTRLTVV.

The chain combines TRBV9 with TRBJ2-7, with TRBD1 matching over 8 bases. The germline gives CDR1 SGDLS, CDR2 YYNGEE. The CDR3 is made up of 15 amino acids. With 5 bases clipped from V and 0 bases from J, the junction kept 7 bases outside the gene matches. The CDR3 spells CASSRRDRTSYEQYF. The CDR3 region has the DNA TGTGCCAGCAGTCGCCGGGACAGGACCTCCTACGAGCAGTACTTC.

This chain joins TRBV4-1 and TRBJ1-2; a weak D match, TRBD1 (5 bases). Germline lookup yields CDR1 MGHRA and CDR2 YSYEKL. The ends were cut back, 4 bases at V and 10 bases at J, with 22 bases in the middle. This CDR3 contains 15 residues. The CDR3 DNA sequence: TGCGCCAGCAGCCCCCTCCCGGGACCCCGTCAGGTCTACACCTTC. Protein: CASSPLPGPRQVYTF.